The 32 T cell receptor beta chains below come from one sample, sequenced in a study of T cells after yellow fever vaccination. One entry per CDR3 protein results from TCRdb running MiXCR on the 5' RACE reads. The sample shows about 550,000 distinct CDR3 sequences, roughly a fifth of them seen only once. The sample was PBMCs, taken 15 days after the yellow fever booster vaccination. The receptors here all came from a man aged 25-40 years who received the YFV17D yellow fever vaccine.

A note on this clonotype: This could be a read error, since a much larger clone is one nucleotide away. Likely a read error: the CDR3 ends without its conserved phenylalanine or tryptophan. The chain uses TRBV12-5 and TRBJ2-1; D remains unclear. Germline CDR1 is LGHNT and CDR2 is FRNRAP. The V end was cut by 6 bases, the J end by 4 bases, with 4 bases between. The CDR3 loop spans 11 amino acids. CDR3 in amino acids: CASGGYNEQFS. The CDR3, as DNA: TGTGCTAGTGGGGGGTACAATGAGCAGTTCTCC.

This clonotype was picked up one time. The chain recombines TRBV28 with TRBJ2-7; 8 bases agree with TRBD1. The germline V gene has CDR1 MDHEN and CDR2 SYDVKM. V lost 7 bases and J lost 5; bases outside the gene matches: 7. The CDR3 consists of 13 residues. The CDR3 nucleotides read TGTGCCAGCACTTCGGGACAGGCGGACGAGCAGTACTTC. Its protein product is CASTSGQADEQYF.

This clonotype was counted a few times. The chain links TRBV5-6 to TRBJ2-1, with TRBD2 matching over 7 bases. V was clipped by 1 base and J by 4 bases; unmatched bases: 8. The length of the CDR3 is 16 residues. The germline V gene has CDR1 SGHDT and CDR2 YYEEEE. This CDR3 reads CASSLLAGVKYNEQFF. The CDR3 DNA reads TGTGCCAGCAGCTTGTTGGCGGGAGTCAAATACAATGAGCAGTTCTTC.

The chain employs TRBV4-3 and TRBJ2-2, with D unclear. Germline CDR1 is LGHNA and CDR2 is YSLEER. V was cut by 2 bases and J by 5 bases, with 12 bases left in between. CDR3 length equals 15 residues. This CDR3 reads CASSQKGSRTGELFF. CDR3 DNA: TGCGCCAGCAGCCAAAAGGGATCTCGGACCGGGGAGCTGTTTTTT.

CDR3 in amino acids: CASSKGPSGGNNEQFF. For the CDR3, the DNA is TGTGCCAGCAGCAAAGGACCTAGCGGGGGAAACAATGAGCAGTTCTTC. V and J are TRBV4-2 and TRBJ2-1, with 10 bases fitting TRBD2. The CDR3 has 16 residues. CDR1 and CDR2 (germline): LGHNA, YNFKEQ. V was pared by 5 bases and J by 5 bases, with 9 bases of the junction left unmatched.

This chain links TRBV29-1 with TRBJ2-3; 7 bases fit TRBD2. In germline, CDR1 is SQVTM, CDR2 ANQGSEA. With V trimmed by 7 bases and J by 5 bases, 9 bases remained unmatched. The CDR3 runs to 13 residues. DNA for the CDR3: TGCAGCGCAAGAGGGACTAACTTAGATACGCAGTATTTT. It translates to CSARGTNLDTQYF.

This chain connects TRBV5-1 to TRBJ2-3, with a possible D match to TRBD1 (6 bases). Germline V gene data show CDR1 as SGHRS and CDR2 as YFSETQ. V was cut by 4 bases and J by 4 bases, with 10 bases left in between. CDR3 size: 13 residues. CDR3 amino acids: CASSRTGPDTQYF. Written as DNA, the CDR3 is TGCGCCAGCAGCAGAACAGGGCCAGATACGCAGTATTTT.

This clonotype was observed a handful of times. The chain joins TRBV7-6 to TRBJ2-1, with 11 bases fitting TRBD2. Germline values: CDR1 SGHVS, CDR2 FNYEAQ. The CDR3 has 19 residues. V dropped 0 bases and J dropped 4; count of bases not matched to a gene: 11. The CDR3 bases are TGTGCCAGCAGCTTAGCCCAAAGACTAGCGGGGACAATTTACAATGAGCAGTTCTTC. It yields the protein CASSLAQRLAGTIYNEQFF.

This clonotype was counted between two and nine times. The chain joins TRBV28 to TRBJ1-2, with 11 bases lining up with TRBD1. The ends lost 4 bases at V and 10 bases at J; junction bases unmatched: 5. Germline V gene lookup returns CDR1 MDHEN and CDR2 SYDVKM. This CDR3 is built from 13 residues. CDR3 amino acids: CASSSPGQGDYTF. For the CDR3, the DNA is TGTGCCAGCAGTTCACCGGGACAGGGGGACTACACCTTC.

This clonotype came up a few times. The J gene is TRBJ2-3, the V gene TRBV15, with D tentatively TRBD1 or TRBD2 (5 bases each). Trimming removed 3 bases from V and 10 bases from J, with 11 bases in between. Germline V gene sequence: CDR1 LNHNV, CDR2 YYDKDF (reference sequence). The CDR3 consists of 12 residues. The CDR3, as DNA: TGTGCCACCAGCAGGCCGGGACGTTCGCAGTATTTT. This gives the protein CATSRPGRSQYF.

This clonotype was observed a few times. The chain uses TRBV6-5 and TRBJ2-7, with 10 bases that match TRBD2. Trimming cost V 2 bases and J 2 bases; bases outside gene matches: 12. Germline-derived CDR1 and CDR2 are MNHEY and SVGAGI. CDR3 size: 18 residues. CDR3 residues: CASSYTPVATSGTYEQYF. The CDR3 coding sequence is TGTGCCAGCAGTTACACTCCGGTGGCAACTAGCGGGACCTACGAGCAGTACTTC.

This clonotype was seen a few times. This rearrangement joins TRBV6-1 to TRBJ2-7; TRBD1 agrees at 10 bases. The CDR3 has 15 amino acids. The V gene's germline CDR1 is MNHNS and CDR2 SASEGT. The V segment lost 5 bases and the J segment 3 bases; nucleotides outside the gene matches: 7. The CDR3 is CASSPSRDRGYEQYF. In DNA, the CDR3 is TGTGCCAGCAGTCCATCCCGGGACAGGGGCTACGAGCAGTACTTC.

A few counts support this clonotype. The V gene is TRBV28, the J gene TRBJ2-7; D possibly uses TRBD1 or TRBD2 (5 bases each). V lost 7 bases to trimming and J lost 2 bases, with 15 bases between them. In germline, CDR1 is MDHEN, CDR2 SYDVKM. The CDR3 is 14 residues long. The CDR3 sequence is CASTTTGATYEQYF. The CDR3 DNA reads as TGTGCCAGCACTACCACCGGGGCCACCTACGAGCAGTACTTC.

A few counts support this clonotype. The chain recombines TRBV4-3 with TRBJ2-4; tentative D call: TRBD2 (7 bases). Germline lookup yields CDR1 LGHNA and CDR2 YSLEER. V lost 6 bases to trimming and J lost 0 bases, with 18 bases between them. There are 17 residues in the CDR3. CDR3 region: CASSRTRGGIAKNIQYF. For the CDR3, the DNA is TGCGCCAGCAGTCGGACTAGAGGGGGGATAGCCAAAAACATTCAGTACTTC.

The V gene is TRBV20-1, the J gene TRBJ2-3; D is uncertain. CDR3 length: 12 amino acids. Germline loops: CDR1 DFQATT, CDR2 SNEGSKA (reference sequence). The CDR3 here is CSPHGGTDTQYF. The DNA of the CDR3 is TGCAGCCCCCATGGGGGCACAGATACGCAGTATTTT.

J is TRBJ2-3 and V is TRBV24-1, with 11 bases identical to TRBD2. Germline V gene data show CDR1 as KGHDR and CDR2 as SFDVKD. Losses at the gene ends were 4 bases for V and 2 bases for J; bases not matched to a gene: 7. There are 17 residues in the CDR3. Here the CDR3 DNA reads TGTGCCACCAGTGAGCTCGGACTAGCGGGCAACACAGATACGCAGTATTTT. This encodes CATSELGLAGNTDTQYF.

The chain employs TRBV7-2 and TRBJ2-1; 7 nucleotides agree with TRBD2. Losses at the gene ends were 5 bases for V and 10 bases for J; bases not matched to a gene: 14. Germline lookup yields CDR1 SGHTA and CDR2 FQGNSA. The CDR3 loop spans 15 amino acids. CDR3 DNA: TGTGCCAGCAGCCAGGGACTACAAAGAAACACCGAGCAGTTCTTC. Protein: CASSQGLQRNTEQFF.

This clonotype was counted only a few times. Since the CDR3 does not end with the conserved phenylalanine or tryptophan, this likely comes from a read error. This rearrangement joins TRBV5-1 to TRBJ2-1; 15 positions agree with TRBD2. Losses at the gene ends were 3 bases for V and 6 bases for J; bases not matched to a gene: 4. The CDR3 is 16 residues long. Germline CDR1 is SGHRS and CDR2 is YFSETQ. This CDR3 is CASSSGLAGGSNEQFL. CDR3 sequence (DNA): TGCGCCAGCAGCTCGGGACTAGCGGGAGGCTCCAATGAGCAGTTCTTG.

This chain links TRBV9 with TRBJ2-7, with 7 bases lining up with TRBD1. Germline V CDR1 and CDR2: SGDLS, YYNGEE. This CDR3 has 14 amino acids. The V gene end was trimmed by 0 bases and the J gene end by 3 bases; junction bases not matched to a gene: 3. CDR3: CASSVEAGGYEQYF. CDR3 nucleotides: TGTGCCAGCAGCGTAGAGGCAGGGGGCTACGAGCAGTACTTC.

The chain couples TRBV4-1 to TRBJ1-1, with D hard to call. Germline V gene lookup returns CDR1 MGHRA and CDR2 YSYEKL. This CDR3 region has 14 residues. The V gene lost 6 bases and the J gene lost 0 bases, with 11 bases spanning the gap. The CDR3 sequence: CASRSVGVNTEAFF. The CDR3 DNA sequence: TGCGCCAGCAGATCCGTTGGGGTGAACACTGAAGCTTTCTTT.

The J gene is TRBJ2-3, the V gene TRBV5-1, with 12 nucleotides matching TRBD2. Germline CDR1 reads SGHRS; CDR2 reads YFSETQ. The CDR3 runs 17 residues. The ends lost 4 bases at V and 5 bases at J; junction bases unmatched: 11. The CDR3 sequence is CASSAATLAGGIDTQYF. Written as DNA, the CDR3 is TGCGCCAGCAGCGCCGCTACGCTAGCGGGAGGGATAGATACGCAGTATTTT.

This clonotype was observed many times. The rearrangement joins TRBV28 to TRBJ2-7; no reliable D call. Deletions cut 2 bases from V and 2 bases from J, with 7 bases between. This CDR3 region has 13 residues. CDR1 and CDR2 (germline): MDHEN, SYDVKM. The CDR3: CASSLVGAYEQYF. Written as DNA, the CDR3 is TGTGCCAGCAGTTTAGTGGGCGCCTACGAGCAGTACTTC. The full variable domain, completed using reference TRBV28 and TRBJ2-7, is DVKVTQSSRYLVKRTGEKVFLECVQDMDHENMFWYRQDPGLGLRLIYFSYDVKMKEKGDIPEGYSVSREKKERFSLILESASTNQTSMYLCASSLVGAYEQYFGPGTRLTVT.

The chain is built from TRBV11-2 and TRBJ2-1, with D tentatively TRBD1 (5 bases). V was pared by 1 base and J by 7 bases, with 11 bases between. Germline CDR1 SGHAT, CDR2 FQNNGV. This CDR3 has 14 residues. The CDR3 is CASSLGFRANEQFF. The CDR3, as DNA: TGTGCCAGCAGCTTAGGATTCAGGGCGAATGAGCAGTTCTTC.

This clonotype occurred many times. The rearrangement joins TRBV28 to TRBJ2-5; TRBD2 matches 8 bases. J gave up 4 bases and V 4 bases, and 5 bases lay outside the gene matches. Germline CDR1 and CDR2: MDHEN and SYDVKM. The CDR3 is 14 amino acids. This chain's CDR3 is CASSSGRGSETQYF. The CDR3 region has the DNA TGTGCCAGCAGTTCCGGGAGGGGCTCAGAGACCCAGTACTTC.

This chain uses TRBV29-1 with TRBJ2-2; no definite D call. This CDR3 is 16 amino acids long. CDR1 and CDR2 from the germline V gene are SQVTM and ANQGSEA. The V end was cut by 0 bases, the J end by 6 bases, with 17 bases between. CDR3 sequence reads: CSVEDPARVRSGELFF. CDR3 sequence (DNA): TGCAGCGTTGAAGACCCCGCCAGAGTCCGGTCCGGGGAGCTGTTTTTT.

This clonotype turned up a few times. The genes are TRBV5-5 and TRBJ1-5, with no clear D. This CDR3 is 14 amino acids long. Germline assignment: CDR1 SGHKS and CDR2 YYEKEE (reference sequence). The V and J ends lost 2 bases and 7 bases respectively, with 13 bases between them. The CDR3 loop reads CASSLLSLGQPQHF. The DNA of the CDR3 is TGTGCCAGCAGCTTACTTTCTCTGGGGCAGCCCCAGCATTTT.

This clonotype was counted a few times. The chain joins TRBV6-2 or TRBV6-3 to TRBJ2-5, with D possibly TRBD1 on 6 matching bases. The CDR3 contains 16 residues. Trimming stripped 4 bases from V and 4 bases from J, with 19 bases between. Germline loops: CDR1 MNHEY, CDR2 SVGEGT. The CDR3 DNA sequence: TGTGCCAGCAGTTTCCGACCGGGACAACCTAGAGAGACCCAGTACTTC. Protein product: CASSFRPGQPRETQYF.

This clonotype was counted at least ten times. This sequence joins TRBV5-1 and TRBJ2-1, with 7 positions matching TRBD2. Per the germline V gene, CDR1 is SGHRS and CDR2 is YFSETQ. The V segment lost 4 bases and the J segment 4 bases; nucleotides outside the gene matches: 5. The CDR3 is 14 amino acids. The CDR3 nucleotides read TGCGCCAGCAGCGGGGGGGACGGTTACAATGAGCAGTTCTTC. Protein product: CASSGGDGYNEQFF.

The chain recombines TRBV20-1 with TRBJ2-1; 9 nucleotides align to TRBD1. Germline loops: CDR1 DFQATT, CDR2 SNEGSKA (reference sequence). This CDR3 is 10 amino acids long. J was trimmed by 15 bases and V by 4 bases; bases with no gene match: 4. CDR3 amino acids: CSATPGQGFF. In nucleotides, the CDR3 is TGCAGTGCTACACCGGGACAGGGGTTCTTC.

The CDR3: CAIASTDTQYF. CDR3 nucleotide sequence: TGTGCCATCGCTAGCACAGATACGCAGTATTTT. The chain has TRBV10-3 and TRBJ2-3; D ambiguous. V shed 8 bases and J shed 0 bases, with 3 bases lying between them. Per germline, CDR1 ENHRY and CDR2 SYGVKD. The CDR3 spans 11 residues.

This chain uses TRBV19 with TRBJ2-6, with 7 bases that match TRBD2. The germline CDR1 and CDR2 sequences are LNHDA and SQIVND (reference sequence). This CDR3 has 16 amino acids. The J segment lost 1 base and the V segment lost 1 base, leaving 1 base of the junction unmatched. The DNA for the CDR3 is TGTGCCAGTAGTATAGGAGCGGGATCTGGGGCCAACGTCCTGACTTTC. It translates to CASSIGAGSGANVLTF. Combining the CDR3 with reference TRBV19 and TRBJ2-6 gives the whole variable domain DGGITQSPKYLFRKEGQNVTLSCEQNLNHDAMYWYRQDPGQGLRLIYYSQIVNDFQKGDIAEGYSVSREKKESFPLTVTSAQKNPTAFYLCASSIGAGSGANVLTFGAGSRLTVL.

The chain links TRBV5-1 to TRBJ2-7; perhaps TRBD1 as D (6 bases). CDR3 length equals 13 residues. Trimming pared 4 bases from V and 3 bases from J, leaving 11 bases between. The germline V gene encodes CDR1 SGHRS and CDR2 YFSETQ. CDR3 in amino acids: CASSPDSFYEQYF. The CDR3 DNA reads as TGCGCCAGCAGCCCGGACAGCTTCTACGAGCAGTACTTC. Together with reference TRBV5-1 and TRBJ2-7, the CDR3 gives the full variable domain: KAGVTQTPRYLIKTRGQQVTLSCSPISGHRSVSWYQQTPGQGLQFLFEYFSETQRNKGNFPGRFSGRQFSNSRSEMNVSTLELGDSALYLCASSPDSFYEQYFGPGTRLTVT.